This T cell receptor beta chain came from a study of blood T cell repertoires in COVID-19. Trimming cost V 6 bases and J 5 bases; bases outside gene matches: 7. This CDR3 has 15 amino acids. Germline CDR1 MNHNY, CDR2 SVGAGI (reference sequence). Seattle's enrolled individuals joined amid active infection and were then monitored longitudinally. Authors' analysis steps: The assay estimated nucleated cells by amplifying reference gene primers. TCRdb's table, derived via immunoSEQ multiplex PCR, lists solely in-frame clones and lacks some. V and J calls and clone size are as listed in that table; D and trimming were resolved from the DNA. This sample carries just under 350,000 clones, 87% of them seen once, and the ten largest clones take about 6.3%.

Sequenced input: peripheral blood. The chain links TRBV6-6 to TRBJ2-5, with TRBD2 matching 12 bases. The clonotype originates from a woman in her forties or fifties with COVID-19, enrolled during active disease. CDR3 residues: CASRWTSGMGETQYF. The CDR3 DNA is TGTGCCAGCAGATGGACTAGCGGGATGGGCGAGACCCAGTACTTC.